The 19 T cell receptor beta chains in this list originate from one sample, sequenced in a study of human T cells and chemical hapten exposure. Regarding time point: pre-sensitization, week 0. The sample's treatment: therapeutic diphenylcyclopropenone sensitization with weekly scalp DPC. One entry per CDR3 protein, called by TCRdb with MiXCR from the RACE reads. The table has some 45,000 distinct CDR3 sequences, over 10% seen once; the top ten hold under 7%. Sequencing used whole blood, obtained in connection with sensitization to the hapten diphenylcyclopropenone (DPC). Receptors originate from a woman in her thirties with alopecia areata. Some clones in this sample may be carry-over from other donors' samples.

This clonotype appeared a few times. This sequence joins TRBV28 and TRBJ2-4; no clear D gene. This CDR3 has 15 residues. Germline assignment: CDR1 MDHEN and CDR2 SYDVKM. Trimming took 3 bases from V and 0 from J, leaving 9 bases between them. DNA for the CDR3: TGTGCCAGCAGTTTTAGGGCCCTAGCCAAAAACATTCAGTACTTC. Residues: CASSFRALAKNIQYF.

This chain uses TRBV7-9 with TRBJ1-1; perhaps TRBD1 as D (6 bases). The CDR3 consists of 12 residues. Germline CDR1 and CDR2: SEHNR and FQNEAQ (reference sequence). V was pared by 8 bases and J by 3 bases, with 10 bases between. CDR3 sequence (DNA): TGTGCCAGCGCGGACAGTTACACTGAAGCTTTCTTT. Protein: CASADSYTEAFF.

The genes are TRBV20-1 and TRBJ2-1; the D is unclear. The germline gives CDR1 DFQATT, CDR2 SNEGSKA (reference sequence). The CDR3 consists of 15 residues. V was pared by 1 base and J by 6 bases, with 16 bases between. CDR3 sequence: CSARVAGTDFNEQFF. The CDR3 nucleotides are TGCAGTGCTAGAGTCGCAGGAACTGACTTCAATGAGCAGTTCTTC.

This clonotype was observed at least ten times. The CDR3 DNA follows: TGTGCCAGCAGCCGGACTAGCGGGAGTGATGGCTACACCTTC. Protein: CASSRTSGSDGYTF. V and J are TRBV7-9 and TRBJ1-2; D is unclear. V lost 5 bases to trimming and J lost 6 bases, with 16 bases between them. The CDR3 is made up of 14 amino acids. Germline V gives CDR1 SEHNR, CDR2 FQNEAQ (reference sequence).

Ten or more counts support this clonotype. The chain combines TRBV18 with TRBJ2-1; TRBD2 aligns across 9 bases. Germline assignment: CDR1 KGHSH and CDR2 LQKENI. This CDR3 comprises 17 residues. V shed 2 bases and J 0 bases; nucleotides not matched to a gene: 5. The CDR3 loop is CASSPTSSGASYNEQFF. The DNA for the CDR3 is TGTGCCAGCTCACCAACGTCTAGCGGGGCCTCCTACAATGAGCAGTTCTTC.

This clonotype has at least ten counts. The rearrangement joins TRBV20-1 to TRBJ2-7; TRBD1 matches at 10 bases. Germline CDR1 reads DFQATT; CDR2 reads SNEGSKA (reference sequence). J was trimmed by 4 bases and V by 5 bases; bases with no gene match: 8. This CDR3 region has 14 residues. CDR3 in DNA: TGCAGTGCTCGGGGCGAGGGACAGGGGTACGAGCAGTACTTC. Encoded protein: CSARGEGQGYEQYF.

This clonotype was detected many times. The chain employs TRBV29-1 and TRBJ2-5; D unclear. CDR1 is SQVTM, CDR2 ANQGSEA, per germline. V was shortened by 4 bases and J by 1 base, with 10 bases between the two germline ends. This CDR3 is built from 13 residues. The CDR3 DNA is TGCAGCGTTGTACGACTCATCCAAGAGACCCAGTACTTC. It yields the protein CSVVRLIQETQYF.

The chain employs TRBV14 and TRBJ1-6, with D hard to call. With 1 base removed from V and 13 bases from J, the gap between germline ends came to 14 bases. Looked up from germline, CDR1 is SGHDN and CDR2 is FVKESK. The CDR3 is 14 amino acids. CDR3 coding DNA: TGTGCCAGCAGCCAAGGGTTGGGGAATGTTCCCCTCCACTTT. This gives the protein CASSQGLGNVPLHF.

The chain recombines TRBV7-9 with TRBJ2-1; possible D gene TRBD1, 6 bases. The length of the CDR3 is 12 residues. Per the germline V gene, CDR1 is SEHNR and CDR2 is FQNEAQ (reference sequence). Trimming pared 5 bases from V and 6 bases from J, leaving 8 bases between. CDR3 region: CASSGQSNEQFF. In DNA, the CDR3 is TGTGCCAGCAGCGGACAGTCCAATGAGCAGTTCTTC.

The chain employs TRBV30 and TRBJ2-3, with TRBD2 identical over 8 bases. Germline V gene lookup returns CDR1 GTSNPN and CDR2 SVGIG (reference sequence). The CDR3 loop spans 17 amino acids. Trimming cost V 3 bases and J 2 bases; bases outside gene matches: 13. Here the CDR3 reads CAWSHYSTGGSTDTQYF. CDR3 bases: TGTGCCTGGAGCCACTACTCAACGGGAGGGTCCACAGATACGCAGTATTTT.

This clonotype showed up just a few times. The V and J genes are TRBV20-1 and TRBJ2-1, with 7 positions matching TRBD1. The CDR3 is made up of 15 amino acids. V was clipped by 0 bases and J by 3 bases; unmatched bases: 5. Per germline, CDR1 DFQATT and CDR2 SNEGSKA (reference sequence). CDR3 loop: CSARDTGTVYNEQFF. The CDR3 region has the DNA TGCAGTGCTAGAGACACCGGGACAGTCTACAATGAGCAGTTCTTC.

This clonotype was seen at least ten times. This chain's CDR3 is CASSLEGTSGYNEQFF. The CDR3 DNA follows: TGTGCCAGCAGCTTAGAAGGGACTAGCGGATACAATGAGCAGTTCTTC. V is TRBV11-2 and J is TRBJ2-1; TRBD2 agrees at 11 bases. The V segment lost 0 bases and the J segment 4 bases; nucleotides outside the gene matches: 2. CDR3 length: 16 amino acids. The germline V gene has CDR1 SGHAT and CDR2 FQNNGV.

About this clonotype: A read error is possible here, since a much larger clone lies one base away. This chain connects TRBV3-1 to TRBJ1-4; maybe TRBD1 (5 bases). The germline CDR1 and CDR2 sequences are LGHDT and YNNKEL (reference sequence). CDR3 length: 13 amino acids. The CDR3: CTSREWTNEKLFF. CDR3 nucleotide sequence: TGTACCAGCAGGGAATGGACAAATGAAAAACTGTTTTTT.

The chain couples TRBV19 to TRBJ2-1; D possibly corresponds to TRBD2 (8 bases). CDR1 is LNHDA and CDR2 is SQIVND in the germline V gene (reference sequence). Trimming pared 3 bases from V and 8 bases from J, leaving 20 bases between. The CDR3 covers 16 residues. The CDR3 here is CASSMPRGTSRDEQFF. The CDR3 DNA follows: TGTGCCAGTAGTATGCCCAGGGGGACTAGTAGAGATGAGCAGTTCTTC.

This clonotype was observed at least ten times. The V call is TRBV2, the J call TRBJ1-6; the D gene is possibly TRBD1 (5 bases). Germline V gene sequence: CDR1 SNHLY, CDR2 FYNNEI. Trimming removed 6 bases from V and 8 bases from J, with 14 bases in between. CDR3 length equals 14 residues. The CDR3 region is CASSGNGGDSPLHF. The DNA of the CDR3 is TGTGCCAGCAGCGGGAATGGGGGTGATTCACCCCTCCACTTT.

In its sample, this clonotype was seen a few times. The V call is TRBV19, the J call TRBJ2-3; no firm D call. This CDR3 contains 15 residues. Germline V gives CDR1 LNHDA, CDR2 SQIVND (reference sequence). Trimming took 7 bases from V and 0 from J, leaving 14 bases between them. CDR3 sequence: CASTPLGYSTDTQYF. The CDR3 DNA reads as TGTGCCAGTACCCCTTTAGGATATAGCACAGATACGCAGTATTTT.

The chain joins TRBV7-2 to TRBJ2-7; D is unclear. In germline, CDR1 is SGHTA, CDR2 FQGNSA. The CDR3 is made up of 13 amino acids. The V gene lost 7 bases and the J gene lost 2 bases, with 12 bases spanning the gap. CDR3 sequence reads: CASKGYQPYEQYF. The CDR3 nucleotides read TGTGCCAGCAAAGGTTACCAGCCCTACGAGCAGTACTTC.

This clonotype was found a few times. The rearrangement links TRBV28 to TRBJ2-7; D is perhaps TRBD1 (7 bases). Germline lookup yields CDR1 MDHEN and CDR2 SYDVKM. Trimming removed 4 bases from V and 3 bases from J, with 13 bases in between. CDR3 length equals 14 residues. CDR3 coding DNA: TGTGCCAGCAGTTATGCGGGACAGTACTACGAGCAGTACTTC. It specifies CASSYAGQYYEQYF. The entire variable domain, with the rest obtained from reference TRBV28 and TRBJ2-7, is as follows: DVKVTQSSRYLVKRTGEKVFLECVQDMDHENMFWYRQDPGLGLRLIYFSYDVKMKEKGDIPEGYSVSREKKERFSLILESASTNQTSMYLCASSYAGQYYEQYFGPGTRLTVT.

This clonotype has just a few counts. This rearrangement joins TRBV9 to TRBJ1-2; D remains ambiguous. CDR1 and CDR2 from the germline V gene are SGDLS and YYNGEE. This CDR3 has 13 amino acids. V lost 4 bases and J lost 4, with 11 bases in between. The DNA for the CDR3 is TGTGCCAGCAGCCCCCGCCCTAGCTATGGCTACACCTTC. Translation gives CASSPRPSYGYTF.